The T cell receptor beta chain under discussion was sequenced for a study of cytomegalovirus exposure and HLA in healthy donors. Study-level points and caveats: The TCR clusters that emerged in the first cohort tended, a later analysis found, to co-occur in the 120 or so validation repertoires. Accounts indicate the classifier identified cytomegalovirus status with strong specificity and sensitivity. Three CMV-associated chains proved CMV antigen-specific in vitro.

Trimming at V came to 6 bases and at J to 7 bases, leaving 11 bases not matched to a gene. CDR1 is SQVTM, CDR2 ANQGSEA, per germline. CDR3 length: 13 residues. Repertoires were generated with immunoSEQ multiplex PCR, while TCRdb's copy carries only in-frame clones and drops some. This table has approximately 300,000 clones, roughly 88% appearing once. Concerning this clone: Antigen unknown.

The genes are TRBV29-1 and TRBJ1-2; 7 bases are a match to TRBD1. The sequence was collected from a woman between 18 and 30 years old in good health and CMV-seronegative. The sample was PBMCs. The CDR3 coding sequence is TGCAGCGTGGGGGACAGTGACTATGGTGGCTACACCTTC. This codes for CSVGDSDYGGYTF.